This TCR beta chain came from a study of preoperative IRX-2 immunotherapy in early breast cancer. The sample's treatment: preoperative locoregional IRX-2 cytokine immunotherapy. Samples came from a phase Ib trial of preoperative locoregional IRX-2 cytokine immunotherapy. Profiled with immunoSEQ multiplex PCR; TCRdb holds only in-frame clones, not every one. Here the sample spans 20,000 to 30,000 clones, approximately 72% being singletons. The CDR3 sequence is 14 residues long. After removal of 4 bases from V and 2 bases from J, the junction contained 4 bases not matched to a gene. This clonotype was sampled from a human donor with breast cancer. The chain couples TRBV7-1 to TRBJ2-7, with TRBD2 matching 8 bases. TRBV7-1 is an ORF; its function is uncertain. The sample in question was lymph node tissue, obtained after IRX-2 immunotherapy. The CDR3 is CASSWSGSAYEQYF. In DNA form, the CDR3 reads TGTGCCAGCAGCTGGAGCGGGAGTGCCTACGAGCAGTACTTC.